This TCR beta chain appears in the sequencing data of a study of early T cells in non-severe SARS-CoV-2 infection. As for the study in general: Sequencing was performed on bulk RNA from unsorted whole blood, leaving chains unpaired.

This clonotype was recorded many times. The CDR3 is 11 residues long. The V end lost 4 bases, the J end lost 4 bases, and 4 bases lay between the germline ends. Germline lookup yields CDR1 KGHDR and CDR2 SFDVKD. TCRdb analysed the 5' RACE reads with MiXCR anew, one entry per CDR3 protein. The sample shows over 50,000 distinct CDR3 sequences, 6.5% to 9% of them seen only once. Sequences were obtained from whole blood. The source is an adult who was a healthcare worker with PCR-confirmed SARS-CoV-2 infection or an uninfected control (not recorded which). The chain combines TRBV24-1 with TRBJ2-7; no clear D. As DNA, the CDR3 is TGTGCCACCAGTGAGGGTTACGAGCAGTACTTC. It yields the protein CATSEGYEQYF.